A selection of T cell receptor beta chains follows, all from one sample in a study of blood T cell repertoires in COVID-19. Sequencing used immunoSEQ multiplex PCR; TCRdb keeps in-frame clones, though not all of them. The data contain 120,000 to 150,000 clones, 85% of them singletons. Sample: peripheral blood. These receptors were taken from a woman between 40 and 50 years old with active or convalescent COVID-19. The CDR3 runs from the conserved cysteine through the conserved F or W. D genes are given only for firm matches. Rows give clone size only sometimes, using once, few, many, or a class for an expanded clone.

>few|TRBJ2-3|TRBV21-1|.
TGTGCCAGCAGCAACGGTACGGGAGACCCAGATACGCAGTATTTT
CASSNGTGDPDTQYF
>.|TRBJ1-1|TRBV27|.
TGTGCCAGCAGTGGTTGGGGGGGGGACACTGAAGCTTTCTTT
CASSGWGGDTEAFF
>once|TRBJ2-7|TRBV19|.
TGTGCCAGTACGGACACCTTATCCTACGAGCAGTACTTC
CASTDTLSYEQYF
>.|TRBJ2-7|TRBV7-2|TRBD2
TGTGCCAGCAGCTTAGCGGTAAGCGGGACCCACTCCTACGAGCAGTACTTC
CASSLAVSGTHSYEQYF
>.|TRBJ1-2|TRBV7-9|TRBD1
TGTGCCAGCAGCTACGGACAGGGGGACGGCTACACCTTC
CASSYGQGDGYTF
>.|TRBJ1-2|TRBV28|.
TGTGCCAGCTTTCTTCCCCCCTATGGCTACACCTTC
CASFLPPYGYTF
>once|TRBJ1-1|TRBV5-4|.
TGTGCCAGCAGCTGGGAGCGGGAAATGAACACTGAAGCTTTCTTT
CASSWEREMNTEAFF
>once|TRBJ1-4|TRBV7-5|.
TGTGCCAGAAGCGTGCCCCGGGAGTGTGGTGAAAAACTGTTTTTT
CARSVPRECGEKLFF
>few|TRBJ1-5|TRBV19|.
TGTGCCAGTAGTATTAAAGGAGATAGCAATCAGCCCCAGCATTTT
CASSIKGDSNQPQHF
>.|TRBJ1-6|TRBV6-5|TRBD1
TGTGCCAGCAGCCAAGACAGGGGGGGGAATTCACCCCTCCACTTT
CASSQDRGGNSPLHF
>.|TRBJ1-2|TRBV28|.
TGTGCCAGCAGTTTACCAGGGGCGCAGAGCTATGGCTACACCTTC
CASSLPGAQSYGYTF
>.|TRBJ2-7|TRBV27|TRBD2
TGTGCCAGCAGTTCTTTCGCAACTAGCGGGAAGTCCCCAAGCGAGCAGTACTTC
CASSSFATSGKSPSEQYF
>.|TRBJ1-2|TRBV18|.
TGTGCCAGCTCACCAAGGTCAGGGGAGGGCTACACCTTC
CASSPRSGEGYTF
>once|TRBJ1-5|TRBV10-1|.
TGCGCCAGCAGTGAGGCGTGGAATCAGCCCCAGCATTTT
CASSEAWNQPQHF
>.|TRBJ1-6|TRBV30|TRBD1
TGTGCCTGGATAGGGGTCCGACCGGACGGGGAGAAAGGACCGGGACAGAATAATTCACCCCTCCACTTT
CAWIGVRPDGEKGPGQNNSPLHF
>.|TRBJ2-1|TRBV7-6|TRBD2
TGTGCCAGCGGCCTATCGGGAGGGAGAGGGCAGTTCTTC
CASGLSGGRGQFF
>.|TRBJ2-1|TRBV5-6|TRBD2
TGTGCCAGCAGCTCGAGCCGGGAGGGCCGGTTCTTC
CASSSSREGRFF
>few|TRBJ2-5|TRBV28|TRBD1
TGTGCCAGCACCCTTCCCGGGACAGGGAAAGAGACCCAGTACTTC
CASTLPGTGKETQYF
>.|TRBJ1-1|TRBV30|TRBD1
TGTGCCTGGATGGATCAGGGGGGAACTGAAGCTTTCTTT
CAWMDQGGTEAFF
>.|TRBJ2-6|TRBV7-9|.
TGTGCCAGCAGCTTAGGTGCAGGGGGGAAGTCTGGGGCCAACGTCCTGACTTTC
CASSLGAGGKSGANVLTF